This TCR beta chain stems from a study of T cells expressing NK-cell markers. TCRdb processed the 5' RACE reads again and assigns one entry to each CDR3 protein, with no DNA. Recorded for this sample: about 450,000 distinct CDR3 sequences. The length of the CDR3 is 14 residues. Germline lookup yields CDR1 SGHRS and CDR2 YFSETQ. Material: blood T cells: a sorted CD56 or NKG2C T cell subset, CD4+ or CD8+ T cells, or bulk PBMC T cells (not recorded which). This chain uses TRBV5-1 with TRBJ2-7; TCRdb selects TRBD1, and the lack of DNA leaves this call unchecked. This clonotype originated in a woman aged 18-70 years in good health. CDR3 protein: CASSSPDRSYEQYF.